This TCR beta chain was captured in a study of blood T cells in healthy people across ages. This clonotype came up a few times. Per germline, CDR1 MNHEY and CDR2 SVGEGT. The CDR3 has 14 amino acids. The ends were cut back, 7 bases at V and 7 bases at J, with 18 bases in the middle. For the second PCR, which ran for roughly 7 to 11 cycles, a sample-barcoded 5' primer and a J-beta primer mix were used. TCRdb passed the 5' RACE reads through MiXCR, listing each CDR3 protein once. This sample carries some 1.7 million distinct CDR3 sequences, under 30% of them seen once, and the ten largest clones take less than 9.5%. The draw of peripheral blood yielded approximately 10 milliliters from each donor. Per sample, extraction of total RNA gave at least 6 micrograms in every case.

This TCR was recovered from a woman aged 30 to 39 in good health. Material for sequencing was blood. V and J are TRBV6-2 or TRBV6-3 and TRBJ2-3; TRBD1 might be the D (6 bases). The CDR3 protein is CASTLTGTLNTQYF. In DNA form, the CDR3 reads TGTGCCAGCACTCTGACAGGAACGTTAAATACGCAGTATTTT.